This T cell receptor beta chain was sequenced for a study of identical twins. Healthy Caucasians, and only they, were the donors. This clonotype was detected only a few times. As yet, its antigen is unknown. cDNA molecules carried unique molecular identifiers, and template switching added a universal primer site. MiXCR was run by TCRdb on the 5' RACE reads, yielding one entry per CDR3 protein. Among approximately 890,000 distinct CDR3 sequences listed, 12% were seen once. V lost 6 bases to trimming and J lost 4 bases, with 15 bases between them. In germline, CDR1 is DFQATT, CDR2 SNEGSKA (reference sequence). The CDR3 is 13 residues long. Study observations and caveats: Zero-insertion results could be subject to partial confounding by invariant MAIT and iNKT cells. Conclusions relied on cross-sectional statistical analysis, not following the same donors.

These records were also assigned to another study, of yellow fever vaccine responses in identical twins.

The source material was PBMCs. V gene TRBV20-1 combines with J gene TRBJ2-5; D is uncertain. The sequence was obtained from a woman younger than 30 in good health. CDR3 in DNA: TGCAGTGCCCCCTCCCAGAAGTCAGAGACCCAGTACTTC. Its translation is CSAPSQKSETQYF.